Detailed here is one T cell receptor beta chain. This sample is part of a study of CD8 T cells in Susac syndrome. The CD8+ and CD4+ T cells were isolated magnetically using a negative isolation approach, whereas the TEMRA cells were enriched by FACS. The CDR3 covers 14 residues. Germline CDR1 reads MNHEY; CDR2 reads SMNVEV (reference sequence). Trimming removed 5 bases at V and 2 bases at J, with 13 bases between. Reverse transcription of roughly 0.5 to 1 ug RNA was carried out with random hexamers. An immunoSEQ multiplex PCR generated amplified TCR beta CDR3 products spanning 54 Vbeta and 13 Jbeta. TCRdb re-derived calls from the immunoSEQ multiplex PCR reads in MiXCR, one entry per CDR3 protein. The sample holds about 150,000 distinct CDR3 sequences, approximately 96% seen once.

This clonotype was obtained from a human donor with multiple sclerosis. The sequenced material came from CD8+ T cells from PBMCs. The genes are TRBV27 and TRBJ2-7; D tentatively reads TRBD1 or TRBD2 (5 bases each). Here the CDR3 DNA reads TGTGCCAGCAGTAGGGCCGGGACGACCTACGAGCAGTACTTC. Residues: CASSRAGTTYEQYF.